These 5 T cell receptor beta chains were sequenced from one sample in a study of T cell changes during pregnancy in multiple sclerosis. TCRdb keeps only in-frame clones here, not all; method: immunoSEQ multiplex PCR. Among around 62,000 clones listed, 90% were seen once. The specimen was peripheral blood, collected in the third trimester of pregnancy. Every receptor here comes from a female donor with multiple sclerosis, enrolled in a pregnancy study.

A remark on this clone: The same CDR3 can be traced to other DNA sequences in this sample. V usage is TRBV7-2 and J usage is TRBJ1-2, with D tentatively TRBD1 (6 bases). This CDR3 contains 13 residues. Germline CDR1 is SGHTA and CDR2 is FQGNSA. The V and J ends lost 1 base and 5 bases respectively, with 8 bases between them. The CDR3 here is CASSLGTEYGYTF. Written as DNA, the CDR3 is TGTGCCAGCAGCTTAGGGACAGAGTATGGCTACACCTTC.

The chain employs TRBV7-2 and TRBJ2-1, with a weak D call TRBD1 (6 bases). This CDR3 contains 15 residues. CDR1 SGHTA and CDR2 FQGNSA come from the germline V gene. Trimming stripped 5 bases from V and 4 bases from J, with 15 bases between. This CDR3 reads CASSPDSLLYNEQFF. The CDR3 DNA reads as TGTGCCAGCAGCCCGGACAGCCTGCTTTACAATGAGCAGTTCTTC. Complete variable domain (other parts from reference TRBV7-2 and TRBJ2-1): GAGVSQSPSNKVTEKGKDVELRCDPISGHTALYWYRQSLGQGLEFLIYFQGNSAPDKSGLPSDRFSAERTGGSVSTLTIQRTQQEDSAVYLCASSPDSLLYNEQFFGPGTRLTVL.

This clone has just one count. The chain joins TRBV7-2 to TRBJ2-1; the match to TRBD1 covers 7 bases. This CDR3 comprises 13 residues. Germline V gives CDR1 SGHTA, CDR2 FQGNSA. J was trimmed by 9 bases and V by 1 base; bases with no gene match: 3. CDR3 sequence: CASSLEGQSEQFF. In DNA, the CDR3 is TGTGCCAGCAGCTTAGAGGGACAGTCTGAGCAGTTCTTC.

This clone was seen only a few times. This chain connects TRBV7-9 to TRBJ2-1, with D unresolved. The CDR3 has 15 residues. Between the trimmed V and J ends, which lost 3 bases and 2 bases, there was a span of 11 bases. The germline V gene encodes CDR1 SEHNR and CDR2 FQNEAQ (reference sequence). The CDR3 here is CASSFDSPAYNEQFF. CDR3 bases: TGTGCCAGCAGCTTTGACTCCCCGGCCTACAATGAGCAGTTCTTC. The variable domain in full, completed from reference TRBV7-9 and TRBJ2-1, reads DTGVSQNPRHKITKRGQNVTFRCDPISEHNRLYWYRQTLGQGPEFLTYFQNEAQLEKSRLLSDRFSAERPKGSFSTLEIQRTEQGDSAMYLCASSFDSPAYNEQFFGPGTRLTVL.

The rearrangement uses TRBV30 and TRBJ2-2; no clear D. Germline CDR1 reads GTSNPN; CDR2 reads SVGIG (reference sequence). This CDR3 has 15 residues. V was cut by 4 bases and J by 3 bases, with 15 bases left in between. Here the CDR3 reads CAWIMAPDDTGELFF. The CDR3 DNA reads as TGTGCCTGGATCATGGCCCCAGATGACACCGGGGAGCTGTTTTTT.